This T cell receptor (beta chain) was retrieved from a study of T cell responses to AZD1222 COVID-19 vaccine. Only in-frame clones appear in the TCRdb table, and some are missing; sequencing was by immunoSEQ multiplex PCR. The sample lists approximately 100,000 clones; around 91% were seen once. Second doses that came at about 4 or about 12 weeks were put together. Overall study findings and caveats: There were mostly white British donors and more females than males, and clonal diversity was possibly underestimated.

Germline CDR1 reads SNHLY; CDR2 reads FYNNEI. The CDR3 is 13 amino acids. V lost 7 bases to trimming and J lost 2 bases; unmatched junction nucleotides: 4. About this clone: Its cognate antigen is unknown.

The receptor was derived from an adult who received the AZD1222 COVID-19 vaccine. This rearrangement joins TRBV2 to TRBJ1-1, with 7 bases aligning to TRBD1. Material: peripheral blood, obtained 28 days after the second AZD1222 dose. This chain's CDR3 is CASMGQLNTEAFF. CDR3 nucleotide sequence: TGTGCCAGCATGGGACAGCTCAACACTGAAGCTTTCTTT.